This TCR beta chain comes out of a study of cytotoxic CD8 clonotypes in ibrutinib-treated CLL (dated by TCRdb to about 2021). With respect to the entire study: The cohort was composed of ten to eleven relapsed/refractory and about 15 treatment-naive patients; IGHV unmutated status was identified in 17 patients. Partial responses were observed in approximately 24 patients and complete responses in 2; after a median follow-up of 68 months, remission was maintained in about 15 patients and progression was observed in roughly twelve. Response samples were taken after a median of approximately 12 months on treatment, ranging from about 6 to 36 months. On average, each sample had 255,043 productive templates and roughly 95,000 productive rearrangements. Of the approximately 87 participants in the trial, approximately 26 had longitudinal samples available. Cryopreserved peripheral blood mononuclear cells were obtained before treatment, at response, and at either sustained remission or disease progression. Every remission and progressive disease sample was obtained while ibrutinib was still being received by the patients.

For TCR beta library preparation, 1.5 to 2.5 micrograms of genomic DNA were extracted from the cryopreserved PBMCs. Longitudinal blood samples from CLL patients on ibrutinib monotherapy underwent high-throughput TCR beta sequencing. The patients took part in an open-label, single-center phase 2 trial of ibrutinib monotherapy. Taken from cysteine to phenylalanine, the CDR3 has 13 residues. The read is trimmed to its CDR3 DNA, 39 bases read in frame from base 1. The junction carries 10 bases between V and J, which are trimmed by 5 bases and 4 bases respectively. According to the germline V gene, CDR1 reads SGHDN and CDR2 reads FVKESK. Concerning this clone: Its specific antigen is unknown. No much larger clone is present one base from it, and per-base qualities are unavailable.

On a MiSeq, deep resolution sequencing aimed for a depth between 1 in 1 million and 1 in 200,000 T cells, with each clonotype covered around 9.2x on average. The immunoSEQ hsTCRB Kit was used to generate TCR beta libraries. The original pipeline was this. The data were analyzed with ImmunoSEQ Analyzer and ImmunoSEQ Data Assistant, and V, D and J gene assignments followed IMGT definitions. Clonality was computed as one minus normalized Shannon entropy of productive rearrangement frequencies, ranging from 0 to 1. Only overrepresented clonotypes making up at least 0.05% of each patient's repertoire were included in the public clonotype analysis. Some 13 repertoires from age-matched healthy donors, obtained from immuneACCESS, served as clonality controls. This is the immuneACCESS table as TCRdb keeps it, with only in-frame sequences that have V and J called. A part of the clones is gone; compared with another copy, unresolved V genes explain less than half, and the rest is unexplained. V and J calls and clone size are copied from that table; D and trimming were computed from the DNA. The sample has some 350,000 clones on record, 67% of them singletons. About 5.9% of the sample lies in the top ten.

The paper's findings and limits, for the study overall: Sampling times were not matched between sustained-remission and progressing patients, and lymph node repertoires were not studied. Public clonotypes were rare and either contracted or stayed stable during treatment, and the rise in clonality at ibrutinib response reflected the expansion of private clonotypes. At baseline, clonality was higher than in age-matched healthy donors and showed a strong correlation with circulating CD8+ T-cell counts. An increase in clonality was observed at ibrutinib response, with clonality remaining stable during sustained remission and falling back toward baseline at progression.

The sequence joins TRBV14 to TRBJ2-3, with the identity of the D gene unclear. This TCR was recovered from a human donor with chronic lymphocytic leukemia. The sequencing here drew on PBMCs, taken after 36 months of ibrutinib treatment. The CDR3 region reads CASSFGWADTQYF. The sequence in DNA is TGTGCCAGCAGCTTTGGGTGGGCAGATACGCAGTATTTT.